Sequencing of this TCR beta chain was carried out in a study of blood T cell repertoires in COVID-19. Only in-frame clones appear in the TCRdb table, and some are missing; sequencing was by immunoSEQ multiplex PCR. The top ten clones hold 7% of a sample with 150,000 to 200,000 clones, roughly 82% of them seen once. The sequencing sample was made of peripheral blood. The TCR comes from a woman aged 40-49 years with COVID-19, enrolled during active disease.

The CDR3 spells CASSPGTEKTQYF. DNA of the CDR3: TGTGCCAGCAGTCCCGGGACAGAGAAGACCCAGTACTTC. The V and J genes are TRBV12-3 or TRBV12-4 and TRBJ2-5; TRBD1 agrees at 7 bases. V was clipped by 5 bases and J by 6 bases; unmatched bases: 6. The CDR3 length is 13 residues.